This T cell receptor beta chain stems from a study of OX40 agonist ivuxolimab in advanced cancers. The method was immunoSEQ multiplex PCR; TCRdb's version includes in-frame clones alone and lacks a portion of them. This sample has over 85,000 clones; about four fifths occur once, and the top ten carry over 1.1%. Notes on the study in general: Averaged across samples, CD8+ T cells carried more expanded clones than CD4+ did.

The sample holds one count of this clone. What it binds is unknown. The source is an adult with an advanced solid tumor such as melanoma, head and neck, liver or kidney cancer. Sequenced here: CD4+ or CD8+ T cells sorted from blood, sampled in a trial of the OX40 agonist ivuxolimab.

The CDR3 loop reads CASSFPAGRNEQYF. CDR3 coding DNA: TGTGCCAGCAGTTTCCCGGCAGGGCGGAACGAGCAGTACTTC. V and J are TRBV28 and TRBJ2-7; TRBD1 might be the D (5 bases). CDR1 MDHEN and CDR2 SYDVKM come from the germline V gene. The CDR3 runs to 14 residues. The V and J ends lost 3 bases and 5 bases respectively, with 14 bases between them.